This T cell receptor beta chain is from a study of post-analysis software for immune sequencing data. cDNA libraries for TCR beta contained unique molecular identifiers. TCRdb passed the PCR reads through MiXCR, listing each CDR3 protein once. Of almost 700,000 distinct CDR3 sequences in the sample, 55% to 60% were seen once. Only a few counts were recorded for this clonotype. The clonotype originates from a girl aged 2 to 9 with multiple sclerosis. Sequencing was carried out using blood.

For the CDR3, the DNA is TGCAGCCTCGTTCGCGACGGCAAAGAGACCCAGTACTTC. It encodes CSLVRDGKETQYF. The rearrangement links TRBV29-1 to TRBJ2-5; D is unclear. This CDR3 comprises 13 residues. Germline V gives CDR1 SQVTM, CDR2 ANQGSEA. The germline V and J ends were trimmed by 8 bases and 3 bases, with 16 bases remaining between them.